Listed below are T cell receptor beta chains from one sample, sequenced in a study of cytomegalovirus exposure and HLA in healthy donors. Libraries were prepared by immunoSEQ multiplex PCR; TCRdb keeps only in-frame clonotypes and omits some of them. The sample has 150,000 to 200,000 clones; 95% to 97% are singletons. The sample consisted of PBMCs. The receptors stem from a woman under 30 in good health and CMV-seronegative. Both conserved end residues are part of each CDR3. Fields, in order: D gene, J gene, clone size, V gene, CDR3 protein, CDR3 DNA. The D gene is left open where the match is weak. A row's size may be missing; if present it is once, few, many or a size class.

.,TRBJ1-4,.,TRBV4-1,CASSQDREGANEKLFF,TGCGCCAGCAGCCAAGATCGAGAGGGGGCTAATGAAAAACTGTTTTTT
.,TRBJ1-1,.,TRBV10-3,CAISDQGMNTEAFF,TGTGCCATCAGTGATCAGGGGATGAACACTGAAGCTTTCTTT
.,TRBJ1-2,.,TRBV2,CASSNGQNYGYTF,TGTGCCAGCAGTAACGGACAGAACTATGGCTACACCTTC
.,TRBJ2-5,.,TRBV6-6,CASSSVRYRETQYF,TGTGCCAGCAGCTCTGTGAGATATCGAGAGACCCAGTACTTC
.,TRBJ1-3,.,TRBV7-6,CASSLAPEGGNTIYF,TGTGCCAGCAGCTTAGCCCCGGAGGGCGGAAACACCATATATTTT
.,TRBJ1-2,.,TRBV13,CASSLGHRGGYGYTF,TGTGCCAGCAGCTTAGGCCATCGGGGAGGGTATGGCTACACCTTC
TRBD1,TRBJ1-1,.,TRBV28,CASSSRGGLNTEAFF,TGTGCCAGCAGTTCTCGAGGGGGCTTGAACACTGAAGCTTTCTTT
TRBD1,TRBJ2-2,.,TRBV18,CASSPTGRGNTGELFF,TGTGCCAGCTCACCGACAGGGCGAGGCAACACCGGGGAGCTGTTTTTT
TRBD1,TRBJ1-6,.,TRBV4-3,CASSQDWTGVLAPLHF,TGCGCCAGCAGCCAGGACTGGACAGGGGTTCTGGCACCCCTCCACTTT
.,TRBJ1-1,.,TRBV10-3,CAISESDRSNTEAFF,TGTGCCATCAGTGAGTCTGACAGATCGAACACTGAAGCTTTCTTT
TRBD1,TRBJ2-7,once,TRBV4-1,CASSPLDRVEGYEQYF,TGCGCCAGCAGCCCCCTAGACAGGGTTGAAGGCTACGAGCAGTACTTC
TRBD1,TRBJ2-5,.,TRBV9,CASSAEGTVQETQYF,TGTGCCAGCAGCGCGGAAGGGACAGTCCAAGAGACCCAGTACTTC
.,TRBJ1-5,.,TRBV2,CASSEGGQPQHF,TGTGCCAGCAGTGAAGGGGGCCAGCCCCAGCATTTT
.,TRBJ2-7,.,TRBV4-2,CASSQGGSYEQYF,TGTGCCAGCAGCCAAGGCGGATCCTACGAGCAGTACTTC
TRBD2,TRBJ2-3,.,TRBV9,CASSAGSGGAADTQYF,TGTGCCAGCAGCGCGGGGAGCGGGGGGGCAGCAGATACGCAGTATTTT